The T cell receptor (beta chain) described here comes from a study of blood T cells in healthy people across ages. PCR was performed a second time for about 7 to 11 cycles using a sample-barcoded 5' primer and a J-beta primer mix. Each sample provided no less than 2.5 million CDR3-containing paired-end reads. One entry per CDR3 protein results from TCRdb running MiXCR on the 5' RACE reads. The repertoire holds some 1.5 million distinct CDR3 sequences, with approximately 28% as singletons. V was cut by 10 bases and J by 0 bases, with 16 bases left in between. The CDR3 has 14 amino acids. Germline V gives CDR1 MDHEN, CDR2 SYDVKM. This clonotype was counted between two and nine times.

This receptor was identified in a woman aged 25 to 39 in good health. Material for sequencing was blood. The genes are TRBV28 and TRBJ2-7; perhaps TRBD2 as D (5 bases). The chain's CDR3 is CATSEADLSYEQYF. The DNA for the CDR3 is TGTGCCACCTCGGAGGCGGACCTCTCCTACGAGCAGTACTTC.